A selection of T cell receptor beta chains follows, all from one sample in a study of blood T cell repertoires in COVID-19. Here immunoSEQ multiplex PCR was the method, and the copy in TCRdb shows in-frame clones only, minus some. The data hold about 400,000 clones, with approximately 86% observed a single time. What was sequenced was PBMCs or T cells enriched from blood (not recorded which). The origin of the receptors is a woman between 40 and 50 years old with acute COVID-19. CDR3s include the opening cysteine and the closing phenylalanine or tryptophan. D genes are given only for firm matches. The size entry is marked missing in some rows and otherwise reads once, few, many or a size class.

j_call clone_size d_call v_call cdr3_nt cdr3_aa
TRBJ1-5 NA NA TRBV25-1 TGTGCCAGCAGTCAGGGTGGTCAGCCCCAGCATTTT CASSQGGQPQHF
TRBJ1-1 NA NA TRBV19 TGTGCCAGTAGTCTCGACAGTTTGAACACTGAAGCTTTCTTT CASSLDSLNTEAFF
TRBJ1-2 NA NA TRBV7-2 TGTGCCAGCAGCCTAGGGGGGGGAGCATCCTATGGCTACACCTTC CASSLGGGASYGYTF
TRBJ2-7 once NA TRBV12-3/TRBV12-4 TGTGCCAGCAGCCTAGCAAGGTACGAGCAGTACTTC CASSLARYEQYF
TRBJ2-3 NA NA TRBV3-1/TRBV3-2 TGTGCCAGCAGCCAACGGGGGAGAGCAGATACGCAGTATTTT CASSQRGRADTQYF
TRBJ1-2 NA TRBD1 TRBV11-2 TGTGCCAGCAGCTTAGATTTCGGACAGGAAGACTATGGCTACACCTTC CASSLDFGQEDYGYTF
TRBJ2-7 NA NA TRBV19 TGTGCCAGTAGTAGGACTACACTCGGGGAGCAGTACTTC CASSRTTLGEQYF
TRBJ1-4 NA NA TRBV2 TGTGCCAGCGCGGGGGCTGTGAGGGGAGAAAAACTGTTTTTT CASAGAVRGEKLFF
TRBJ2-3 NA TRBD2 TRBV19 TGTGCCAGTAGGAGTAGCGGGGGTTCAGATACGCAGTATTTT CASRSSGGSDTQYF
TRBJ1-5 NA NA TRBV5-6 TGTGCCAGCAGCGTAGACTCCCAGCCCCAGCATTTT CASSVDSQPQHF
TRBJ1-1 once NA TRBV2 TGTGCCAGCAGTGAATATTCCTACACTGAAGCTTTCTTT CASSEYSYTEAFF
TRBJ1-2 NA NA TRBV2 TGTGCCAGCAGTGAAGAGGAGCGGGGTAGAGTCTATGGCTACACCTTC CASSEEERGRVYGYTF
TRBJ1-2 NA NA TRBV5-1 TGCGCCAGCAGCTTCGTGGCAGGGGATACTAACTATGGCTACACCTTC CASSFVAGDTNYGYTF
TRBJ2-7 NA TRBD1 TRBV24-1 TGTGCCACCAGTGGCCCAGGGACAGGGGGCCTAAGTAACTCCTACGAGCAGTACTTC CATSGPGTGGLSNSYEQYF
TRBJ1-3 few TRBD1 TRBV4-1 TGCGCCAGCAGCCAAAATACAGGGGGCTTAGCTGGAAACACCATATATTTT CASSQNTGGLAGNTIYF
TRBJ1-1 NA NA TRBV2 TGTGCCAGCAGGGAGGTGACCATGAACACTGAAGCTTTCTTT CASREVTMNTEAFF
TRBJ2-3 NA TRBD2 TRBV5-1 TGCGCCAGCAGCTTCGACTCGGGAGCGGGGGGTACAGATACGCAGTATTTT CASSFDSGAGGTDTQYF
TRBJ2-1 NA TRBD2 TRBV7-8 TGTGCCAGCAGCTTAGTGTCTAGCGGGGGGGCCTACAATGAGCAGTTCTTC CASSLVSSGGAYNEQFF
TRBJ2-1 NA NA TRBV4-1 TGCGCCAGCAGCCAAGGGACAGCCCAAGGCGATGAGCAGTTCTTC CASSQGTAQGDEQFF
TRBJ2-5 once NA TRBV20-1 TGCAGTGTTCACAGGGAAGAGACCCAGTACTTC CSVHREETQYF
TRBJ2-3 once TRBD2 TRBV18 TGTGCCAGCTCACTCCAGCGGGGGACCTCCACGGATACGCAGTATTTT CASSLQRGTSTDTQYF
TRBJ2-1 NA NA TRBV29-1 TGCAGCGTAAAAGACGACAGGTACAATGAGCAGTTCTTC CSVKDDRYNEQFF
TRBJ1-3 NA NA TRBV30 TGTGCCTGGAGTGAATCCGGCACCATATATTTT CAWSESGTIYF
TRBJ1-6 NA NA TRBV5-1 TGCGCCAGCAGCTTGGGCGGCCTGGGTTCACCCCTCCACTTT CASSLGGLGSPLHF
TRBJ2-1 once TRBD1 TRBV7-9 TGTGCCAGCAGCTTAGCGCTTGACAGGGAGCTTGAGCAGTTCTTC CASSLALDRELEQFF
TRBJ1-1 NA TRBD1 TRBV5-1 TGCGCCAGCAGCCTGGGGACAGGGAGAGGGGCTTTGTTAGAAGGTTTCTTT CASSLGTGRGALLEGFF
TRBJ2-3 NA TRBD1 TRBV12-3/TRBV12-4 TGTGCCAGCAGTTCCTTTGGACAGGGAAGGCAGTATTTT CASSSFGQGRQYF
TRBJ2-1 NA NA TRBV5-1 TGCGCCAGCAGCTTGGAGGCGACAGTCCAATCCTACAATGAGCAGTTCTTC CASSLEATVQSYNEQFF
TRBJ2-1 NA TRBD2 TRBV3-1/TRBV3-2 TGTGCCAGCAGCCAAAGCGGGGGGACCAATGAGCAGTTCTTC CASSQSGGTNEQFF
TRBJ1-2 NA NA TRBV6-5 TGTGCCAGCACTCCGAGGGGGTTCTATGGCTACACCTTC CASTPRGFYGYTF
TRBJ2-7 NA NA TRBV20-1 TGCAGTGCTTCCCGGGATTACGAGCAGTACTTC CSASRDYEQYF
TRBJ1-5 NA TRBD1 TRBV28 TGTGCCAGCAGTTTCCGGACAGGGGGTACGAAATTT CASSFRTGGTKF
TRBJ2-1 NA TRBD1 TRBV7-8 TGTGCCAGCACCAAAACCGGGACAGGGATCGATGAGCAGTTCTTC CASTKTGTGIDEQFF
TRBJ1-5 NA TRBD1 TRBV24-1 TGTGCCACCAGTGAGACGGGACAGGGGGCAGGTCAGCCCCAGCATTTT CATSETGQGAGQPQHF
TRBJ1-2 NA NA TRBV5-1 TGCGCCAGCAGCTTGGCCGTTCAGAACTATGGCTACACCTTC CASSLAVQNYGYTF
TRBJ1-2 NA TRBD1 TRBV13 TGTGCCAGCAGCTCCGAAGGGACAGGGGAAGGGGGCTACACCTTC CASSSEGTGEGGYTF
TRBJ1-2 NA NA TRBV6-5 TGTGCCAGCTACCCGGGGATACGGAACTATGGCTACACCTTC CASYPGIRNYGYTF
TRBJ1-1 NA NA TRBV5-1 TGCGCCAGCAGCTTGGCCTTGTCCGGGGGGACTGAAGCTTTCTTT CASSLALSGGTEAFF
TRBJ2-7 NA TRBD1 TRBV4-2 TGTGCCAGCAGCCAAGATACAGGGGAAACCTACGAGCAGTACTTC CASSQDTGETYEQYF
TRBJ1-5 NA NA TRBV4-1 TGCGCCAGCAGCCAAGATTTAGGGAGCCAGCCCCAGCATTTT CASSQDLGSQPQHF
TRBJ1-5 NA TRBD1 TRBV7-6 TGTGCCAGCAGCTTAGGGGTGGGGACAGACCCCAATCAGCCCCAGCATTTT CASSLGVGTDPNQPQHF
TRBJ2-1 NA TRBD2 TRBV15 TGTGCCACCAGCAGAGATCTCCTAGCGGGGGGCCAGAACAATGAGCAGTTCTTC CATSRDLLAGGQNNEQFF